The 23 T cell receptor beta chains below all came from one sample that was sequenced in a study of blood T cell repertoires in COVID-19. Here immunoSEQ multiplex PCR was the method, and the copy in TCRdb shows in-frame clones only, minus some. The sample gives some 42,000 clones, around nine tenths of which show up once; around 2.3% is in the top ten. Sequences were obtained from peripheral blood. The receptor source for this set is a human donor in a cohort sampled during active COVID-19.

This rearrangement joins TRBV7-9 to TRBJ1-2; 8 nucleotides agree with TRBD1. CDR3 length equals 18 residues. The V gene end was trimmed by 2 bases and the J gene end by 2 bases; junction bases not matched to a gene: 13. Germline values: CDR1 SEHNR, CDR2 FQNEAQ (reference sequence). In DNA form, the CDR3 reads TGTGCCAGCAGCTTATTAGTGACAGGGGCTAAAGCGAACTATGGCTACACCTTC. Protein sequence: CASSLLVTGAKANYGYTF.

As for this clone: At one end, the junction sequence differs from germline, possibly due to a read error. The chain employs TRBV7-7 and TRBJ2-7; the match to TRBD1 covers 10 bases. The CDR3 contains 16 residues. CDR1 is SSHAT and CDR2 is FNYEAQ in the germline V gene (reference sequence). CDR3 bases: TGTGCTAGCAGCCCGGGACAGGGGACCTACTCCTACGAGCAGTACTTC. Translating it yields CASSPGQGTYSYEQYF.

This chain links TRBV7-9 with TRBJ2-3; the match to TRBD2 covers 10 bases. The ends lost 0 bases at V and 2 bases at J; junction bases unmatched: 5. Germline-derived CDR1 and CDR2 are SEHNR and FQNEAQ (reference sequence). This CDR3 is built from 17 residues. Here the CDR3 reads CASSLASGGHTTDTQYF. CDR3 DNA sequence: TGTGCCAGCAGCTTAGCTAGCGGGGGGCACACCACAGATACGCAGTATTTT.

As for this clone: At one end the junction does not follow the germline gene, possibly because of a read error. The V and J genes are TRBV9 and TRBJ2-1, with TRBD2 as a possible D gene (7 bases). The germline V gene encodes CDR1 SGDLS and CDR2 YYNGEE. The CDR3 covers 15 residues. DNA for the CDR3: TGTGCCCGCAGCGCTAGGGGGGGGTCCGGCGATGAGCAGTTCTTC. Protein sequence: CARSARGGSGDEQFF.

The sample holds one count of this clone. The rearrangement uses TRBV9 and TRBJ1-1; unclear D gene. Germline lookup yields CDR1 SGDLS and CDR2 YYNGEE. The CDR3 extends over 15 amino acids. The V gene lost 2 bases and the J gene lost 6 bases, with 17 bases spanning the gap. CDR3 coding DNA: TGTGCCAGCAGCGTGAACGGGGTGAGGGCCGCTGAAGCTTTCTTT. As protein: CASSVNGVRAAEAFF. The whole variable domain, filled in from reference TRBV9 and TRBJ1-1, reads DSGVTQTPKHLITATGQRVTLRCSPRSGDLSVYWYQQSLDQGLQFLIQYYNGEERAKGNILERFSAQQFPDLHSELNLSSLELGDSALYFCASSVNGVRAAEAFFGQGTRLTVV.

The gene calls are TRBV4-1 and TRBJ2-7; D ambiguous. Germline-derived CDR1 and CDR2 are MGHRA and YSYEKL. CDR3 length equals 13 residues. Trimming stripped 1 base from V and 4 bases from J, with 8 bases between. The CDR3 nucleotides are TGCGCCAGCAGCCAAGCAATCGGGTACGAGCAGTACTTC. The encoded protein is CASSQAIGYEQYF.

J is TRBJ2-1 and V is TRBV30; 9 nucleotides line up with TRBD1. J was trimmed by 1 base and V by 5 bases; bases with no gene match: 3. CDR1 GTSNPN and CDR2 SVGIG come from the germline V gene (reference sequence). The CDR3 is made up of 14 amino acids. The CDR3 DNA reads TGTGCCTGGGCGACAGGGGGTTCCTACAATGAGCAGTTCTTC. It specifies CAWATGGSYNEQFF.

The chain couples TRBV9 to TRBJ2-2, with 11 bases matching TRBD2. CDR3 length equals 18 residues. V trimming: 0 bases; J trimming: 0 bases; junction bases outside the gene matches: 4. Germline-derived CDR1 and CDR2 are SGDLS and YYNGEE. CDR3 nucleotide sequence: TGTGCCAGCAGCGTAGGACTAGCGGGGACCCCGAACACCGGGGAGCTGTTTTTT. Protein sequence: CASSVGLAGTPNTGELFF.

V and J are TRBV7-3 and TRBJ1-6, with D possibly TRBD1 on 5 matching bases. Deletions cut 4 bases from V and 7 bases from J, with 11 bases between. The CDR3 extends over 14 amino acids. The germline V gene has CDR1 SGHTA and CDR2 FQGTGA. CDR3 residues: CASSSDGGNSPLHF. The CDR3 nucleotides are TGTGCCAGCAGCTCGGACGGGGGGAATTCACCCCTCCACTTT.

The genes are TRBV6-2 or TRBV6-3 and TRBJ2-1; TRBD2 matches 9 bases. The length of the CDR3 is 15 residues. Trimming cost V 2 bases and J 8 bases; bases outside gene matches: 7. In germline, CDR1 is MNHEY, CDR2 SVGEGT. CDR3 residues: CASSYPGGGADEQFF. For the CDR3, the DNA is TGTGCCAGCAGTTACCCGGGCGGGGGGGCCGATGAGCAGTTCTTC.

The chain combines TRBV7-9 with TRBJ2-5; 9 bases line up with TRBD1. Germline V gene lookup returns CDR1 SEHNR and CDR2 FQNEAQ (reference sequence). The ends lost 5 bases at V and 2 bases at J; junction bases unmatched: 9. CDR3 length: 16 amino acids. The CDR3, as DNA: TGTGCCAGCAGCCTACTCGGGACAGGGTATCAAGAGACCCAGTACTTC. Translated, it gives CASSLLGTGYQETQYF. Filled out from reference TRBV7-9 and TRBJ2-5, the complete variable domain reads DTGVSQNPRHKITKRGQNVTFRCDPISEHNRLYWYRQTLGQGPEFLTYFQNEAQLEKSRLLSDRFSAERPKGSFSTLEIQRTEQGDSAMYLCASSLLGTGYQETQYFGPGTRLLVL.

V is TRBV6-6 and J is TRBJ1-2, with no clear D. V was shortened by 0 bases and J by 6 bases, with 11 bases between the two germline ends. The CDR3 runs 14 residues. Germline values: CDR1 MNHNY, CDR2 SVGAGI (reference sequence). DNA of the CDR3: TGTGCCAGCAGTTACTCGAGCGGGCGGGATGGCTACACCTTC. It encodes CASSYSSGRDGYTF.

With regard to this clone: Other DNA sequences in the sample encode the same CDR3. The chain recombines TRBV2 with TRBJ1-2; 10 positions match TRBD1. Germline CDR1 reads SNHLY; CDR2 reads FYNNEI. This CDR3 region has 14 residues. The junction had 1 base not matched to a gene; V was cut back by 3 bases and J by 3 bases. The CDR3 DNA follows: TGTGCCAGCAGTGAGGACAGGGGGGACTATGGCTACACCTTC. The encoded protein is CASSEDRGDYGYTF.

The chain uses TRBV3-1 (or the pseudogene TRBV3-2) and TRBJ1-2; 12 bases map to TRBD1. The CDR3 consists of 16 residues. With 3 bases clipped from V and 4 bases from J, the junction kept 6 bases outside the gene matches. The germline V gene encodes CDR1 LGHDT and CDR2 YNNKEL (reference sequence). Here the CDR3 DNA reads TGTGCCAGCAGCCAGCGGGACAGGGGGCTGGGCTATGGCTACACCTTC. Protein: CASSQRDRGLGYGYTF.

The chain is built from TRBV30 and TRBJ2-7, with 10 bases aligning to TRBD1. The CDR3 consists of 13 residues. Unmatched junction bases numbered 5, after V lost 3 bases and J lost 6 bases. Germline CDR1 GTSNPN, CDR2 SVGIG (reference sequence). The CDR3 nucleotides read TGTGCCTGGAGCAAAGGGACAGGGGTCGAGCAGTACTTC. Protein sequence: CAWSKGTGVEQYF.

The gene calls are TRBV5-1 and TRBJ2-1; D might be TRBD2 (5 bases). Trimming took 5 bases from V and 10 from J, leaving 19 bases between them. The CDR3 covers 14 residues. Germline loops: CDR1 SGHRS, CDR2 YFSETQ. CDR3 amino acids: CASRRDYPSGEQFF. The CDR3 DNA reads TGCGCCAGCAGACGAGACTATCCCTCCGGGGAGCAGTTCTTC. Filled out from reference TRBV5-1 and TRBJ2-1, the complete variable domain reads KAGVTQTPRYLIKTRGQQVTLSCSPISGHRSVSWYQQTPGQGLQFLFEYFSETQRNKGNFPGRFSGRQFSNSRSEMNVSTLELGDSALYLCASRRDYPSGEQFFGPGTRLTVL.

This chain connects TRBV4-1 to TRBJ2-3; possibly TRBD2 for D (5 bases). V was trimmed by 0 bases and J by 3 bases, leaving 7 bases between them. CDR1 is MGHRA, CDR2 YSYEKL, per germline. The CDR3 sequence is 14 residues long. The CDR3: CASSQDTSTDTQYF. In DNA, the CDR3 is TGCGCCAGCAGCCAAGATACTAGTACAGATACGCAGTATTTT.

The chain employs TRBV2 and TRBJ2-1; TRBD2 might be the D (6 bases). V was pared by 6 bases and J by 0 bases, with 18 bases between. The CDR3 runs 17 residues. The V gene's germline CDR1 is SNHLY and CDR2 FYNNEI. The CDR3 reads CASSQGIGGSSYNEQFF. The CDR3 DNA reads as TGTGCCAGCAGCCAAGGGATTGGAGGGAGCTCCTACAATGAGCAGTTCTTC. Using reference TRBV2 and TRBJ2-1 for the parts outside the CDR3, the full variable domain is EPEVTQTPSHQVTQMGQEVILRCVPISNHLYFYWYRQILGQKVEFLVSFYNNEISEKSEIFDDQFSVERPDGSNFTLKIRSTKLEDSAMYFCASSQGIGGSSYNEQFFGPGTRLTVL.

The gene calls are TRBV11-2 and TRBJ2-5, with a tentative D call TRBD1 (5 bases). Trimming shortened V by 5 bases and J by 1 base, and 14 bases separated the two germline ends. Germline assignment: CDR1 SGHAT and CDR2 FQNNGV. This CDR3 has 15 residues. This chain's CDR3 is CASSPLWGLQETQYF. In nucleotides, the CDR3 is TGTGCCAGCAGCCCCCTATGGGGCCTCCAAGAGACCCAGTACTTC.

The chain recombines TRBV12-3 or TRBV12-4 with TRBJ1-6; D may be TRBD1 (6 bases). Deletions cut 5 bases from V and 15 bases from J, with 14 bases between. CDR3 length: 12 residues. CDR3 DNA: TGTGCCAGCAGTGACACAGGGTATTTCCTCCACTTT. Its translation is CASSDTGYFLHF.

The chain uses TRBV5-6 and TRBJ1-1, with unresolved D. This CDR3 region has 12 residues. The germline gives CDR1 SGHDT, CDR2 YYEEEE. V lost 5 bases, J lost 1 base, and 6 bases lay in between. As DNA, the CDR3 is TGTGCCAGCAGTCCTAGGAACACTGAAGCTTTCTTT. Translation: CASSPRNTEAFF.

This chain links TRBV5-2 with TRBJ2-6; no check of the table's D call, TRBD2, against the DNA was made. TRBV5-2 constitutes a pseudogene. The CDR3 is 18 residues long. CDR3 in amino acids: CASNIDGEYTKSDNVLTF. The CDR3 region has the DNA TGTGCCAGCAACATTGATGGAGAGTACACAAAGTCGGACAACGTCCTGACTTTC.

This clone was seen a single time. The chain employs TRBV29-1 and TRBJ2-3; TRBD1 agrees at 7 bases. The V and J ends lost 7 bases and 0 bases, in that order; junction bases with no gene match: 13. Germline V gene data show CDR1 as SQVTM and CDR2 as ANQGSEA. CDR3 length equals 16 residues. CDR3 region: CSAEPTGELSTDTQYF. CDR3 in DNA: TGCAGCGCAGAGCCCACAGGGGAACTTAGCACAGATACGCAGTATTTT.